These T cell receptor beta chains were read from a single sample in a study of CD8 T cells in ankylosing spondylitis. TCRdb reprocessed the 5' RACE reads via MiXCR and lists one record per CDR3 protein. The table includes about 190,000 distinct CDR3 sequences, over 10% detected once. Sequenced: blood, either unsorted or a sorted T cell fraction (not recorded which). The receptors here all came from a female donor with ankylosing spondylitis or in good health (not recorded which). CDR3s include the opening cysteine and the closing phenylalanine or tryptophan. D genes are given only for firm matches. Rows give clone size only sometimes, using once, few, many, or a class for an expanded clone.

DNA	CDR3	size	J	V	D
TGTGCCACCAGCAGAGACCGTCTAACCCCGGGAGGGGAGCAGTTCTTC	CATSRDRLTPGGEQFF	-	TRBJ2-1	TRBV15	TRBD2
TGTGCCACCAGTGGTAGGGACAGGGAAGAGACCCAGTACTTC	CATSGRDREETQYF	many	TRBJ2-5	TRBV24-1	TRBD1
TGCGCCAGCAGCCCGGGGACAGGCTTCAGCTACACCTTC	CASSPGTGFSYTF	few	TRBJ1-2	TRBV5-1	TRBD1
TGTGCCACCAGCAGAGATGGGCCATACAATGAGCAGTTCTTC	CATSRDGPYNEQFF	-	TRBJ2-1	TRBV15	-
TGTGCCAGCAGTCTAGGGTGGGCTGGGGAGCTGTTTTTT	CASSLGWAGELFF	-	TRBJ2-2	TRBV11-2	-
TGCGCCAGCAGCTTAGTGGGAGGGCCCTACAATGAGCAGTTCTTC	CASSLVGGPYNEQFF	few	TRBJ2-1	TRBV5-1	TRBD2
TGTGCCAGCAGCCGAGACAGGGTCCAACGGAATGAGCAGTTCTTC	CASSRDRVQRNEQFF	many	TRBJ2-1	TRBV7-2	TRBD1
TGTGCCAGCAGCTCCCCTGTGCCTGGAAACACCATATATTTT	CASSSPVPGNTIYF	many	TRBJ1-3	TRBV12-3/TRBV12-4	-
TGCGCCAGCAGCTCGAACAGCGGCAGGGAAGCTTTCTTT	CASSSNSGREAFF	many	TRBJ1-1	TRBV5-1	-
TGTGCCATAAGGGAGGGAACAGATACGCAGTATTTT	CAIREGTDTQYF	many	TRBJ2-3	TRBV10-3	TRBD2
TGTGCCAGCTGTAAGGGACAGGGGGCTGGAAACACCATATATTTT	CASCKGQGAGNTIYF	-	TRBJ1-3	TRBV6-1	TRBD1
TGTGCCTGGGACAGGGCAGGCTCTGAAGCTTTCTTT	CAWDRAGSEAFF	once	TRBJ1-1	TRBV30	TRBD1
TGCAGTGCGACAGGGGAGGACTATGGCTACACCTTC	CSATGEDYGYTF	many	TRBJ1-2	TRBV20-1	TRBD1
TGTGCCAGCAGCCAAGTTAGGGACGGTGAGCAGTTCTTC	CASSQVRDGEQFF	-	TRBJ2-1	TRBV14	-
TGTGCCAGCAGTTACCGAGGGGGGGGGTCAGATACGCAGTATTTT	CASSYRGGGSDTQYF	-	TRBJ2-3	TRBV6-2/TRBV6-3	-
TGCAGTGCTAGACCTATCGACAGGGTAGGAAACACCATATATTTT	CSARPIDRVGNTIYF	many	TRBJ1-3	TRBV20-1	TRBD1
TGTGCCAGCAGCCCCTACACAGATACGCAGTATTTT	CASSPYTDTQYF	many	TRBJ2-3	TRBV7-2	-
TGTGCCAGCTCACCACCGGGCAGGGGTCGAGGTTACGAGCAGTACTTC	CASSPPGRGRGYEQYF	-	TRBJ2-7	TRBV18	-
TGTGCCAGCAGCCCAAACAGGGGAAGGAACACTGAAGCTTTCTTT	CASSPNRGRNTEAFF	-	TRBJ1-1	TRBV28	TRBD1
TGTGCCAGCAGCTTAGGGGGAGCCCGGGAGCTGTTTTTT	CASSLGGARELFF	few	TRBJ2-2	TRBV11-3	-
TGTGCCAGCAGCCCTACATTGATGAGCTCCTATAATTCACCCCTCCACTTT	CASSPTLMSSYNSPLHF	many	TRBJ1-6	TRBV9	-
TGCGCCAGCAGCCCTACGACAGGTAGGGGGGGAGCTTTCTTT	CASSPTTGRGGAFF	few	TRBJ1-1	TRBV5-1	-
TGTGCCAGCACCACCGAGGGAGGGCATACGCAGTATTTT	CASTTEGGHTQYF	many	TRBJ2-3	TRBV3-1	TRBD2
TGTGCCAGCATGCCGGTGGGCGGTGATACGCAGTATTTT	CASMPVGGDTQYF	few	TRBJ2-3	TRBV7-2	-
TGTGCCGCCAGTGATCCCCGGAGGTCTGGAAACACCATATATTTT	CAASDPRRSGNTIYF	-	TRBJ1-3	TRBV24-1	-
TGTGCCACCAGCCAAGGAGGGGCGCCGAACACCGGGGAGCTGTTTTTT	CATSQGGAPNTGELFF	-	TRBJ2-2	TRBV15	-
TGCGCCAGCAGCGCCGGGACAGGTCGGGAGACCCAGTACTTC	CASSAGTGRETQYF	-	TRBJ2-5	TRBV5-1	TRBD1
TGTGCCAGCAGCTTAGAGCGGGAGGGCCTGGCAGATACGCAGTATTTT	CASSLEREGLADTQYF	many	TRBJ2-3	TRBV7-6	TRBD2
TGCAGTGCTAGATCGATAGCGGGAGGGTACGAGCGGTACTTC	CSARSIAGGYERYF	once	TRBJ2-7	TRBV20-1	TRBD2
TGTGCCAGCAGTGGGGACCTTCGGGAGACCCAGTACTTC	CASSGDLRETQYF	many	TRBJ2-5	TRBV12-3/TRBV12-4	-
TGCAGTGCCCCCTTAGCGGGAGTGGCAGATACGCAGTATTTT	CSAPLAGVADTQYF	many	TRBJ2-3	TRBV20-1	TRBD2
TGCAGCGCGAAGCGGCTTAATGGCTACAATGAGCAGTTCTTC	CSAKRLNGYNEQFF	few	TRBJ2-1	TRBV29-1	-
TGCAGTGCTCCCCTTTTAGGGACACCCCTCCACTTT	CSAPLLGTPLHF	many	TRBJ1-6	TRBV20-1	-
TGTGCCACCTCCCAAGATCTTTATTCTAGCGGGCTCCCTAACAATGAGCAGTTCTTC	CATSQDLYSSGLPNNEQFF	-	TRBJ2-1	TRBV3-1	TRBD2
TGTGCCAGCTCACAACTAGGGACAGGGGTTCAGGATGAGCAGTTCTTC	CASSQLGTGVQDEQFF	-	TRBJ2-1	TRBV18	TRBD1
TGCAGCGTTACCCGGGACAGGGGTATAACTGAAGCTTTCTTT	CSVTRDRGITEAFF	many	TRBJ1-1	TRBV29-1	TRBD1
TGTGCCAGCAGTCGTCATTCGGGGGTTCCGGGCAATGAGCAGTTCTTC	CASSRHSGVPGNEQFF	-	TRBJ2-1	TRBV14	-
TGTGCCACCAGTTCGCTAGGGGGCCACGGGACAGATACGCAGTATTTT	CATSSLGGHGTDTQYF	many	TRBJ2-3	TRBV24-1	TRBD1
TGCGCCAGCAGCCCGGACAGGGTGGGCTACACTGAAGCTTTCTTT	CASSPDRVGYTEAFF	-	TRBJ1-1	TRBV5-1	TRBD1
TGCAGTGCTGAGCCAACCGGCACAGATACGCAGTATTTT	CSAEPTGTDTQYF	many	TRBJ2-3	TRBV20-1	-